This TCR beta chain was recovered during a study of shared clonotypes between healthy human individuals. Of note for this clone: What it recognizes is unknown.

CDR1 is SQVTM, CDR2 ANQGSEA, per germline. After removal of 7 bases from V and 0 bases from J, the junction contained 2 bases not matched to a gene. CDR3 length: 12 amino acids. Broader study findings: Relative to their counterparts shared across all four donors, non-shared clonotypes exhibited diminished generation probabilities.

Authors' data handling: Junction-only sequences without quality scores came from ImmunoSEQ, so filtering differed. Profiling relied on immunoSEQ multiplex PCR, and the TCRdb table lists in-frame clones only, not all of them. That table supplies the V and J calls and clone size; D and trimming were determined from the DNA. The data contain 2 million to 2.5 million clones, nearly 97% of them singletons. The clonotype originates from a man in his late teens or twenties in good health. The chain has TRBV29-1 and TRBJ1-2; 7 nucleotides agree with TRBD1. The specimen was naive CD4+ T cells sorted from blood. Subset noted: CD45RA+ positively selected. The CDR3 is CSDGTANYGYTF. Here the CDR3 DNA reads TGCAGCGATGGGACAGCTAACTATGGCTACACCTTC. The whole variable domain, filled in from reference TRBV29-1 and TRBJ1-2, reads SAVISQKPSRDICQRGTSLTIQCQVDSQVTMMFWYRQQPGQSLTLIATANQGSEATYESGFVIDKFPISRPNLTFSTLTVSNMSPEDSSIYLCSDGTANYGYTFGSGTRLTVV.